Shown below are 26 T cell receptor beta chains from a single sample sequenced in a study of T cell repertoires in aging, cancer and after chemotherapy (dated by TCRdb to the late 2010s). The listed sequencing device is Illumina MiSeq. Rearranged TRB sequences spanning V, D and J segments were amplified by multiplex touch-down PCR using a mixed TRB-A/B primer pool. Using fastp trimming at Q25 and MiXCR clonotype assembly, TCRdb reanalyzed the public sequencing data and kept in-frame beta chains. Records with the same CDR3 protein are collapsed into one entry carrying the most frequent genes and DNA. The sample table shows approximately 2,100 distinct CDR3 sequences, and about 25% are seen once. The ten largest clones represent roughly a sixth of the sample. Genomic DNA extracted from peripheral blood, rather than sorted cells or RNA, was used as the source for amplification of TCR beta rearrangements.

The specimen was blood. All receptors come from a human donor with a solid tumor.

This clonotype is medium-sized in the sample. The V call is TRBV20-1, the J call TRBJ1-2; D remains ambiguous. The V gene lost 3 bases and the J gene lost 2 bases, with 19 bases spanning the gap. Germline-derived CDR1 and CDR2 are DFQATT and SNEGSKA (reference sequence). The CDR3 consists of 16 residues. In DNA, the CDR3 is TGCAGTGCTAGTGGTTCATGGAGGGCCTCGAACTATGGCTACACCTTC. The encoded protein is CSASGSWRASNYGYTF.

This clonotype counts as medium-sized. The chain is built from TRBV12-3 or TRBV12-4 and TRBJ2-5, with 8 bases identical to TRBD2. V gave up 1 base and J gave up 1 base; unmatched junction bases: 2. CDR3 length: 15 residues. The CDR3 nucleotides read TGTGCCAGCAGTTTAGGAGCGGGAGTCCAAGAGACCCAGTACTTC. Translation gives CASSLGAGVQETQYF.

Relative to its sample, this clonotype is large (0.1 to 1%). This sequence joins TRBV29-1 and TRBJ2-7; TRBD2 matches 8 bases. CDR3 size: 13 residues. J lost 5 bases, V lost 3 bases, and 6 bases had no gene match. CDR1 SQVTM and CDR2 ANQGSEA come from the germline V gene. CDR3 protein: CSVESLAGDEQYF. DNA of the CDR3: TGCAGCGTTGAGAGCCTAGCGGGCGACGAGCAGTACTTC.

In this sample, this clonotype is medium-sized. The chain employs TRBV5-1 and TRBJ2-5, with no clear D. V gave up 4 bases and J gave up 2 bases, with 6 bases separating them. This CDR3 has 12 residues. From germline, CDR1 is SGHRS and CDR2 YFSETQ. CDR3: CASSRRQETQYF. CDR3 bases: TGCGCCAGCAGCCGACGGCAAGAGACCCAGTACTTC.

This clonotype was counted a few times. The rearrangement joins TRBV20-1 to TRBJ2-3; TRBD2 aligns across 7 bases. In germline, CDR1 is DFQATT, CDR2 SNEGSKA (reference sequence). This CDR3 is 14 amino acids long. The J segment lost 4 bases and the V segment lost 3 bases, leaving 7 bases of the junction unmatched. CDR3 protein: CSASEGREADTQYF. The CDR3 region has the DNA TGCAGTGCTAGTGAGGGGAGGGAAGCAGATACGCAGTATTTT.

This clonotype qualifies as medium-sized (0.01 to 0.1%). V usage is TRBV18 and J usage is TRBJ1-4; TRBD1 might be the D (5 bases). Per germline, CDR1 KGHSH and CDR2 LQKENI. The CDR3 contains 14 residues. Trimming shortened V by 3 bases and J by 2 bases, and 7 bases separated the two germline ends. This CDR3 is CASSPGGTNEKLFF. The CDR3 DNA reads as TGTGCCAGCTCACCGGGGGGGACTAATGAAAAACTGTTTTTT.

This clonotype is termed large. The CDR3 protein is CASSPGTSGYNEQFF. The CDR3 region has the DNA TGTGCCAGTAGCCCAGGGACTAGCGGATACAATGAGCAGTTCTTC. The rearrangement links TRBV19 to TRBJ2-1; TRBD2 matches at 11 bases. V was pared by 6 bases and J by 4 bases, with 5 bases of the junction left unmatched. The CDR3 runs to 15 residues. Germline V CDR1 and CDR2: LNHDA, SQIVND (reference sequence).

This chain links TRBV15 with TRBJ2-3; 12 bases agree with TRBD2. Trimming at V came to 5 bases and at J to 0 bases, leaving 6 bases not matched to a gene. Germline V CDR1 and CDR2: LNHNV, YYDKDF (reference sequence). This CDR3 spans 17 amino acids. The CDR3, as DNA: TGTGCCACCAGCGGAGGGACTAGCGGGTGGAGCACAGATACGCAGTATTTT. Amino acid sequence: CATSGGTSGWSTDTQYF.

By share of the sample, this clonotype is large. The V gene is TRBV19, the J gene TRBJ2-7; 9 positions match TRBD2. The J segment lost 3 bases and the V segment lost 3 bases, leaving 3 bases of the junction unmatched. In germline, CDR1 is LNHDA, CDR2 SQIVND (reference sequence). The CDR3 is 14 residues long. CDR3 in amino acids: CASSMGSGSYEQYF. For the CDR3, the DNA is TGTGCCAGTAGTATGGGTAGCGGGAGCTACGAGCAGTACTTC.

This clonotype ranks as medium-sized. The genes are TRBV19 and TRBJ2-5; D uncertain. The ends were cut back, 6 bases at V and 0 bases at J, with 17 bases in the middle. The germline V gene encodes CDR1 LNHDA and CDR2 SQIVND (reference sequence). This CDR3 has 16 residues. CDR3 region: CASSMPGPKYQETQYF. For the CDR3, the DNA is TGTGCCAGTAGCATGCCCGGACCTAAGTACCAAGAGACCCAGTACTTC.

By sample fraction, this clonotype is medium-sized. The chain links TRBV7-2 to TRBJ1-6; 9 bases are a match to TRBD1. The germline V gene has CDR1 SGHTA and CDR2 FQGNSA. CDR3 length: 15 amino acids. V shed 5 bases, J shed 10 bases, and the junction held 9 bases outside the gene matches. The CDR3 sequence is CASSPLTGGGSPLHF. In DNA, the CDR3 is TGTGCCAGCAGCCCGTTGACAGGGGGTGGATCACCCCTCCACTTT. Looking up the rest from reference TRBV7-2 and TRBJ1-6 gives the full variable domain: GAGVSQSPSNKVTEKGKDVELRCDPISGHTALYWYRQSLGQGLEFLIYFQGNSAPDKSGLPSDRFSAERTGGSVSTLTIQRTQQEDSAVYLCASSPLTGGGSPLHFGNGTRLTVT.

V usage is TRBV7-3 and J usage is TRBJ2-1; TRBD1 aligns across 8 bases. The CDR3 extends over 16 amino acids. V dropped 2 bases and J dropped 7; count of bases not matched to a gene: 10. Germline CDR1 and CDR2: SGHTA and FQGTGA. CDR3 sequence: CASSLGAGGVRNEQFF. CDR3 nucleotide sequence: TGTGCCAGCAGCTTAGGGGCAGGGGGCGTGAGAAATGAGCAGTTCTTC.

Within the sample, this clonotype is medium-sized. This chain uses TRBV20-1 with TRBJ2-7; 7 bases are shared with TRBD2. The V and J ends lost 0 bases and 4 bases, in that order; junction bases with no gene match: 0. Germline-derived CDR1 and CDR2 are DFQATT and SNEGSKA (reference sequence). The CDR3 has 12 amino acids. The chain's CDR3 is CSAREREYEQYF. For the CDR3, the DNA is TGCAGTGCTAGAGAGCGGGAGTACGAGCAGTACTTC.

The chain employs TRBV7-6 and TRBJ2-1; 9 bases align to TRBD2. Germline loops: CDR1 SGHVS, CDR2 FNYEAQ. V trimming: 1 base; J trimming: 4 bases; junction bases outside the gene matches: 2. CDR3 size: 15 residues. This CDR3 reads CASSLGLAEYNEQFF. CDR3 nucleotide sequence: TGTGCCAGCAGCTTAGGACTAGCGGAATACAATGAGCAGTTCTTC.

Of note for this clonotype: One junction end disagrees with the germline gene, perhaps due to a read error. The gene calls are TRBV7-2 and TRBJ2-2; a weak D match, TRBD1 (6 bases). The V gene's germline CDR1 is SGHTA and CDR2 FQGNSA. The CDR3 runs 16 residues. This chain's CDR3 is CASSQNRVSKTGELFF. The CDR3 bases are TGTGCCAGCAGCCAAAACAGGGTGTCGAAAACCGGGGAGCTGTTTTTT.

Relative to its sample, this clonotype is medium-sized. The chain employs TRBV20-1 and TRBJ2-5, with 11 bases fitting TRBD1. Germline trimming cut 7 bases from V and 1 base from J; bases unmatched to any gene: 2. This CDR3 has 13 amino acids. Germline-derived CDR1 and CDR2 are DFQATT and SNEGSKA (reference sequence). CDR3 in DNA: TGCAGTGTAGGGACAGGGGGCCAAGAGACCCAGTACTTC. As protein: CSVGTGGQETQYF.

This clonotype is termed medium-sized (0.01 to 0.1%). V is TRBV19 and J is TRBJ2-5; D may be TRBD1 or TRBD2 (6 bases each). The CDR3 extends over 17 amino acids. V was trimmed by 3 bases and J by 1 base, leaving 18 bases between them. Per the germline V gene, CDR1 is LNHDA and CDR2 is SQIVND (reference sequence). The CDR3 DNA reads as TGTGCCAGTAGTATCATTAGGGCCGGGGGCCGCCAAGAGACCCAGTACTTC. Encoded protein: CASSIIRAGGRQETQYF.

This clonotype is labeled medium-sized. This chain connects TRBV5-6 to TRBJ2-7; D is uncertain. This CDR3 contains 12 residues. Trimming took off 4 bases at V and 9 bases at J, with 14 bases between the two ends. Germline V gene sequence: CDR1 SGHDT, CDR2 YYEEEE. CDR3 DNA: TGTGCCAGCAGCCGGCCCGTGGTGGGGCAGTACGTC. This gives the protein CASSRPVVGQYV.

This clonotype is medium-sized within its sample. The chain carries TRBV5-1 and TRBJ2-1, with 8 bases fitting TRBD2. The V gene's germline CDR1 is SGHRS and CDR2 YFSETQ. J was trimmed by 4 bases and V by 5 bases; bases with no gene match: 14. The CDR3 covers 17 residues. The CDR3 nucleotides are TGCGCCAGCAGGAGAGGGGGGGGAACTAGCGGTTACAATGAGCAGTTCTTC. Protein product: CASRRGGGTSGYNEQFF. Based on the CDR3 plus reference TRBV5-1 and TRBJ2-1, the full variable domain is KAGVTQTPRYLIKTRGQQVTLSCSPISGHRSVSWYQQTPGQGLQFLFEYFSETQRNKGNFPGRFSGRQFSNSRSEMNVSTLELGDSALYLCASRRGGGTSGYNEQFFGPGTRLTVL.

J is TRBJ2-7 and V is TRBV19; 15 bases match TRBD2. Trimming at V came to 3 bases and at J to 5 bases, leaving 2 bases not matched to a gene. This CDR3 has 15 amino acids. Germline CDR1 and CDR2: LNHDA and SQIVND (reference sequence). The CDR3 DNA reads as TGTGCCAGTAGTATGGGACTAGCGGGAGGCCACGAGCAGTACTTC. This sequence encodes CASSMGLAGGHEQYF. Full variable domain (rest looked up from reference TRBV19 and TRBJ2-7): DGGITQSPKYLFRKEGQNVTLSCEQNLNHDAMYWYRQDPGQGLRLIYYSQIVNDFQKGDIAEGYSVSREKKESFPLTVTSAQKNPTAFYLCASSMGLAGGHEQYFGPGTRLTVT.

This clonotype qualifies as large. The chain combines TRBV5-6 with TRBJ2-1, with TRBD2 matching 10 bases. Germline CDR1 SGHDT, CDR2 YYEEEE. The CDR3 is 14 residues long. V gave up 5 bases and J gave up 4 bases; unmatched junction bases: 3. CDR3 loop: CASRLAGSYNEQFF. CDR3 in DNA: TGTGCCAGCAGACTAGCGGGATCTTACAATGAGCAGTTCTTC.

This rearrangement joins TRBV5-1 to TRBJ2-1; 9 bases line up with TRBD2. CDR1 and CDR2 from the germline V gene are SGHRS and YFSETQ. This CDR3 has 18 amino acids. The ends lost 1 base at V and 0 bases at J; junction bases unmatched: 8. For the CDR3, the DNA is TGCGCCAGCAGCTTGCTCGGGCTAGCGGGGAGCTCCTACAATGAGCAGTTCTTC. The encoded protein is CASSLLGLAGSSYNEQFF.

CDR3 bases: TGTGCCAGCAGTTGGGACAGGGGGCAGCCCCAGCATTTT. Translated: CASSWDRGQPQHF. The chain is built from TRBV6-5 and TRBJ1-5; 11 bases agree with TRBD1. Germline V gene sequence: CDR1 MNHEY, CDR2 SVGAGI. There are 13 residues in the CDR3. The V segment lost 4 bases and the J segment 7 bases; nucleotides outside the gene matches: 0.

CDR3 sequence reads: CAASGTGVPYGYTF. In nucleotides, the CDR3 is TGTGCCGCTTCCGGGACAGGGGTACCCTATGGCTACACCTTC. The genes are TRBV19 and TRBJ1-2; 10 bases are shared with TRBD1. Germline-derived CDR1 and CDR2 are LNHDA and SQIVND (reference sequence). The ends lost 11 bases at V and 4 bases at J; junction bases unmatched: 10. This CDR3 is built from 14 residues. Full variable domain (rest looked up from reference TRBV19 and TRBJ1-2): DGGITQSPKYLFRKEGQNVTLSCEQNLNHDAMYWYRQDPGQGLRLIYYSQIVNDFQKGDIAEGYSVSREKKESFPLTVTSAQKNPTAFYLCAASGTGVPYGYTFGSGTRLTVV.

This clonotype is medium-sized (0.01 to 0.1%) in the sample. V gene TRBV12-3 or TRBV12-4 combines with J gene TRBJ2-1; 8 bases are a match to TRBD2. This CDR3 contains 14 residues. With 3 bases clipped from V and 6 bases from J, the junction kept 4 bases outside the gene matches. CDR3 DNA sequence: TGTGCCAGCAGTTTTGGCGGGAGGTCCAATGAGCAGTTCTTC. Protein: CASSFGGRSNEQFF.

This clonotype is large (0.1 to 1%) within its sample. The chain links TRBV5-6 to TRBJ2-6; 9 bases are shared with TRBD1. The germline V gene has CDR1 SGHDT and CDR2 YYEEEE. The V gene end was trimmed by 4 bases and the J gene end by 1 base; junction bases not matched to a gene: 9. This CDR3 comprises 18 residues. In nucleotides, the CDR3 is TGTGCCAGCAGCCCTATCCCCGGGACAGGGTCTGGGGCCAACGTCCTGACTTTC. Its translation is CASSPIPGTGSGANVLTF.